This T cell receptor beta chain was profiled in a study of molecular identifiers for immune sequencing clone quantification. Study-level points and caveats: The share of molecules held by clones above 20 RNA copies was over 98% in effector cells and under 1% in naive cells. Same-barcode identical TCR molecules could make highly expanded clones look smaller than they are.

TCRdb reprocessed the PCR reads with MiXCR, giving one entry per CDR3 protein. This table holds approximately 63,000 distinct CDR3 sequences, roughly a fifth found once. The CDR3 covers 18 residues. The germline gives CDR1 SGHVS, CDR2 FNYEAQ. V lost 5 bases to trimming and J lost 0 bases, with 23 bases between them. Worth noting for this clonotype: Its antigen is unknown.

This clonotype was sampled from a human donor in good health. Some libraries in this study had Jurkat cell RNA spiked in. Sequencing was done on a sample of naive CD8+ T cells from blood, with Jurkat cell RNA spiked in. Subset described: FACS-sorted CD8+CD4-CCR7+CD45RA+ naive T cells. The V gene is TRBV7-6, the J gene TRBJ2-7; D is unresolved. The CDR3 coding sequence is TGTGCCAGCAGCCCAGGCCCTCCGCGTGGTTCAAGCTCCTACGAGCAGTACTTC. This codes for CASSPGPPRGSSSYEQYF.